This T cell receptor beta chain was observed in a study of OX40 agonist ivuxolimab in advanced cancers. Background on the study: The study gave patients intravenous ivuxolimab at 0.01 to 10 mg/kg every 2 weeks. Cancers in dose escalation were hepatocellular, melanoma, renal cell and head and neck. Regarding the study as a whole: On average, a greater number of expanded clones characterised CD8+ T cells relative to CD4+. Researchers did not determine the expanded peripheral T cells' antigen specificity.

About this clone: Its antigen remains unidentified.

TCRdb's copy holds only in-frame clones and misses some; the assay was immunoSEQ multiplex PCR. The repertoire has tens of thousands of clones, around nine tenths of them found once; the top ten carry roughly 0.67%. The length of the CDR3 is 17 residues. With V trimmed by 1 base and J by 2 bases, 6 bases remained unmatched. In germline, CDR1 is SEHNR, CDR2 FQNEAQ (reference sequence). This sequence joins TRBV7-9 and TRBJ2-1; 9 positions match TRBD2. This material consisted of CD4+ or CD8+ T cells sorted from blood, taken in a trial of the OX40 agonist ivuxolimab. This TCR was recovered from an adult with an advanced solid tumor such as melanoma, head and neck, liver or kidney cancer. The CDR3 protein is CASSLEVSSGTYNEQFF. CDR3 nucleotide sequence: TGTGCCAGCAGCTTAGAGGTATCTAGCGGGACCTACAATGAGCAGTTCTTC.